The clone carrying this T cell receptor beta chain was detected ten times or more. Its specificity is not known. This sample is drawn from a study of blood T cells in healthy people across ages. Across the study: When template switching was applied, about one barcoded beta molecule was captured per two T cells.

Notes on the study in general: Donor CMV infection status was unknown, possibly confounding age-related changes in expanded clonotypes. Age showed a roughly linear inverse relationship with TCR beta diversity per million T cells.

A second PCR, run for about 7 to 11 cycles, used a sample-barcoded 5' primer plus a J-beta primer mix. MiXCR, run by TCRdb on the 5' RACE reads, gives a single entry per CDR3 protein. The sample carries 590,000 or so distinct CDR3 sequences, about 28% recorded once. This CDR3 has 14 residues. The ends lost 7 bases at V and 2 bases at J; junction bases unmatched: 7. Germline assignment: CDR1 MNHEY and CDR2 SMNVEV (reference sequence). The sample comprised blood. This chain connects TRBV27 to TRBJ1-1; 7 bases are a match to TRBD1. This clonotype originated in an elderly woman in good health. CDR3 sequence: CASTRQGLNTEAFF. CDR3 DNA sequence: TGTGCCAGCACCCGACAGGGCCTAAACACTGAAGCTTTCTTT.